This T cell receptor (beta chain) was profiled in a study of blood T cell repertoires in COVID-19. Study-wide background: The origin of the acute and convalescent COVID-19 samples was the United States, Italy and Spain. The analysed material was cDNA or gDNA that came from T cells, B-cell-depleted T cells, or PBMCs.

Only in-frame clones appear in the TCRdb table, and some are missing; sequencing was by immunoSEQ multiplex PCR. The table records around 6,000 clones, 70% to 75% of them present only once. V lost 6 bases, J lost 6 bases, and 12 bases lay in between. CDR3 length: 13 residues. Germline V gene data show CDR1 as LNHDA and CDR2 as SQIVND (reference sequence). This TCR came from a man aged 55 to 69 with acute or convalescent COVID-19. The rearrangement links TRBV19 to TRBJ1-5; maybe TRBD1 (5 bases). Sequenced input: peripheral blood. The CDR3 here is CASRDSPGQPQHF. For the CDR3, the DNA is TGTGCCAGTAGAGACAGTCCGGGTCAGCCCCAGCATTTT. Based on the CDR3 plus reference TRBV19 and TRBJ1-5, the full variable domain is DGGITQSPKYLFRKEGQNVTLSCEQNLNHDAMYWYRQDPGQGLRLIYYSQIVNDFQKGDIAEGYSVSREKKESFPLTVTSAQKNPTAFYLCASRDSPGQPQHFGDGTRLSIL.